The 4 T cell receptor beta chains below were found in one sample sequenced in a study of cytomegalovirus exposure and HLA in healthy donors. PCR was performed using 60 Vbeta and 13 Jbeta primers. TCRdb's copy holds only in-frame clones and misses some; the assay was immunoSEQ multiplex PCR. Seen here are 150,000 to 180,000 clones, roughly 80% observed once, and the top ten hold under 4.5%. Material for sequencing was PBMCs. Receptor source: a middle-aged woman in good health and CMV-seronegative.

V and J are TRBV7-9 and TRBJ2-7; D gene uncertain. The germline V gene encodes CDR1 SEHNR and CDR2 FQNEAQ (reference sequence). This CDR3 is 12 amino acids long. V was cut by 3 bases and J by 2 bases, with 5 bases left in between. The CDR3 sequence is CASSLRTYEQYF. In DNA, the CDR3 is TGTGCCAGCAGCTTGAGGACCTACGAGCAGTACTTC.

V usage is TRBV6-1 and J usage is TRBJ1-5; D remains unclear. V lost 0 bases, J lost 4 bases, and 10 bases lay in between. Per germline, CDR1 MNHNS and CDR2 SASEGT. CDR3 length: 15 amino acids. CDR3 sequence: CASSEASGTNQPQHF. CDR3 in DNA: TGTGCCAGCAGTGAAGCGTCAGGTACTAATCAGCCCCAGCATTTT.

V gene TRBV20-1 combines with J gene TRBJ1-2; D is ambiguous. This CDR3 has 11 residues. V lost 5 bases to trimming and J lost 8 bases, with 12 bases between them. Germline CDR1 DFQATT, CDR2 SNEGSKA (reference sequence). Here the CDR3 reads CSAATDTGYTF. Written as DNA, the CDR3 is TGCAGTGCTGCCACAGACACGGGCTACACCTTC.

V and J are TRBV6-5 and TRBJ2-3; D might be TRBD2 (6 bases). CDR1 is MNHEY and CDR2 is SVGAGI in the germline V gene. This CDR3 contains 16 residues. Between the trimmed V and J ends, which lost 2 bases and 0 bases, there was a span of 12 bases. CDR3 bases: TGTGCCAGCAGTTACGACACTAGCCTTAGCACAGATACGCAGTATTTT. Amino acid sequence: CASSYDTSLSTDTQYF.